This TCR beta chain was identified during a study of blood T cell repertoires in COVID-19. Study background: The United States, Italy and Spain were the sources of the acute and convalescent COVID-19 samples. Sources were T cells, B-cell-depleted T cells, or PBMCs; the material itself was cDNA or gDNA.

The CDR3 is 13 residues long. CDR1 and CDR2 from the germline V gene are SGHTA and FQGTGA. V was cut by 5 bases and J by 1 base, with 8 bases left in between. Per the authors' pipeline: Nucleated cell number was recorded as an estimate derived from reference gene primer amplification. Produced via immunoSEQ multiplex PCR; TCRdb's table is partial and in-frame only. That table supplies the V and J calls and clone size; D and trimming were determined from the DNA. The sample lists 190,000 or so clones, around nine tenths occurring once. Sequenced sample: peripheral blood. The V and J genes are TRBV7-3 and TRBJ1-1, with a weak D call TRBD1 (5 bases). The sequence derives from a young woman who had recovered from COVID-19. CDR3 sequence reads: CASSRGQNTEAFF. The DNA for the CDR3 is TGTGCCAGCAGCCGCGGACAGAACACTGAAGCTTTCTTT.